This is a list of T cell receptor beta chains from one sample in a study of T cell responses to AZD1222 COVID-19 vaccine. Method: immunoSEQ multiplex PCR; TCRdb's copy keeps in-frame clones and lacks some. The data contain about 120,000 clones, about 87% of them singletons. The sequences come from peripheral blood, collected on day 0 of AZD1222 vaccination. The origin of the receptors is an adult in good health. Both conserved end residues are part of each CDR3. The D gene is left open where the match is weak. Only some rows state a clone size, as once, few, many or a class for expanded clones.

length: 15; D: TRBD1; J: TRBJ1-2; V: TRBV14; size: NA; DNA: TGTGCCAGCAGTCCCGGGACAGGGGAAAACTATGGCTACACCTTC; CDR3: CASSPGTGENYGYTF
length: 15; D: TRBD1; J: TRBJ2-7; V: TRBV7-9; size: NA; DNA: TGTGCCAGCAGCCCGAGCCGGGACAGGGCATACGAGCAGTACTTC; CDR3: CASSPSRDRAYEQYF
length: 13; D: NA; J: TRBJ1-2; V: TRBV18; size: NA; DNA: TGTGCCAGCTCACCACTCTCAAACTATGGCTACACCTTC; CDR3: CASSPLSNYGYTF
length: 13; D: NA; J: TRBJ2-7; V: TRBV2; size: NA; DNA: TGTGCCAGCGGCTCTGTCGGACTTCTCGAGCAGTACTTC; CDR3: CASGSVGLLEQYF
length: 13; D: NA; J: TRBJ1-1; V: TRBV6-4; size: NA; DNA: TGTGCCAGCAGACTAGGGCCGAACACTGAAGCTTTCTTT; CDR3: CASRLGPNTEAFF
length: 15; D: TRBD2; J: TRBJ2-5; V: TRBV3-1/TRBV3-2; size: NA; DNA: TGTGCCAGCAGCAACCAGCGGGGGGGTCAAGAGACCCAGTACTTC; CDR3: CASSNQRGGQETQYF
length: 16; D: TRBD2; J: TRBJ2-3; V: TRBV20-1; size: NA; DNA: TGCAGTGCTAGTTTGTTGCCGGGGGGGACTAGAGATACGCAGTATTTT; CDR3: CSASLLPGGTRDTQYF
length: 14; D: NA; J: TRBJ1-6; V: TRBV6-5; size: NA; DNA: TGTGCCAGCAGTTACGGGGATACTAGTTCACCCCTCCACTTT; CDR3: CASSYGDTSSPLHF
length: 16; D: NA; J: TRBJ1-6; V: TRBV27; size: NA; DNA: TGTGCCAGCAGTCCCGCGACGGCCCCGGGTAATTCACCCCTCCACTTT; CDR3: CASSPATAPGNSPLHF
length: 16; D: NA; J: TRBJ1-5; V: TRBV19; size: few; DNA: TGTGCCAGTAGTATAATCTCGGGACCTAACAATCAGCCCCAGCATTTT; CDR3: CASSIISGPNNQPQHF
length: 13; D: NA; J: TRBJ2-7; V: TRBV5-4; size: once; DNA: TGTGCCAGCAGCCTCCCCAAGGTTCCCGAGCAGTACTTC; CDR3: CASSLPKVPEQYF
length: 13; D: NA; J: TRBJ1-2; V: TRBV5-1; size: many; DNA: TGCGCCAGCAGCCCTACAGGGTCCAACGGCTACACCTTC; CDR3: CASSPTGSNGYTF
length: 18; D: TRBD2; J: TRBJ2-6; V: TRBV7-7; size: NA; DNA: TGTGCTAGCAGCCCAGTTGGTAGCGGGGGAACAGGGGCCAACGTCCTGACTTTC; CDR3: CASSPVGSGGTGANVLTF
length: 13; D: TRBD2; J: TRBJ2-7; V: TRBV5-1; size: NA; DNA: TGCGCCAGCAGCTCCAGACCGGGGGGGCCTCCAATCTTC; CDR3: CASSSRPGGPPIF
length: 14; D: NA; J: TRBJ1-4; V: TRBV3-1/TRBV3-2; size: NA; DNA: TGTGCCAGCAGCCAACAGGGAAATGTTGGAAAACTGTTTTTT; CDR3: CASSQQGNVGKLFF
length: 15; D: TRBD1; J: TRBJ2-1; V: TRBV7-9; size: NA; DNA: TGTGCCAGCAGCTTAGTAGGGGGCGGGCACAATGAGCAGTTCTTC; CDR3: CASSLVGGGHNEQFF
length: 14; D: NA; J: TRBJ1-6; V: TRBV7-9; size: once; DNA: TGTGCCAGCAGCTTCGGACAGCGGATAGCACCCCTCCACTTT; CDR3: CASSFGQRIAPLHF
length: 14; D: NA; J: TRBJ2-2; V: TRBV10-1; size: NA; DNA: TGCGCCAGCAGTGAGTCCCCTCAGGGCAGGGAGCTGTTTTTT; CDR3: CASSESPQGRELFF
length: 14; D: NA; J: TRBJ2-3; V: TRBV5-5; size: NA; DNA: TGTGCCACCTTAGACAGTCGTGGCACAGATACGCAGTATTTT; CDR3: CATLDSRGTDTQYF
length: 15; D: NA; J: TRBJ1-3; V: TRBV3-1/TRBV3-2; size: NA; DNA: TGTGCCAGCAGCCAGGGAAAAATCTCTGGAAACACCATATATTTT; CDR3: CASSQGKISGNTIYF
length: 15; D: NA; J: TRBJ2-4; V: TRBV6-6; size: NA; DNA: TGTGCCAGCAGTGAGAGGGGGGCGGCCAAAAACATTCAGTACTTC; CDR3: CASSERGAAKNIQYF
length: 18; D: TRBD1; J: TRBJ2-7; V: TRBV11-2; size: NA; DNA: TGTGCCAGCAGCTACTTATCTTGGGGACAGGGGAACTCCTACGAGCAGTACTTC; CDR3: CASSYLSWGQGNSYEQYF
length: 14; D: NA; J: TRBJ2-1; V: TRBV9; size: NA; DNA: TGTGCCAGCAGCCCGGGAGCGCACAACAATGAGCAGTTCTTC; CDR3: CASSPGAHNNEQFF
length: 15; D: TRBD2; J: TRBJ2-1; V: TRBV7-9; size: NA; DNA: TGTGCCAGCAGCTCTTACAGCGGGGGGTACAATGAGCAGTTCTTC; CDR3: CASSSYSGGYNEQFF
length: 15; D: NA; J: TRBJ2-7; V: TRBV6-5; size: NA; DNA: TGTGCCAGCACAACGCCGGGGGCAGGGGGCTACGAGCAGTACTTC; CDR3: CASTTPGAGGYEQYF